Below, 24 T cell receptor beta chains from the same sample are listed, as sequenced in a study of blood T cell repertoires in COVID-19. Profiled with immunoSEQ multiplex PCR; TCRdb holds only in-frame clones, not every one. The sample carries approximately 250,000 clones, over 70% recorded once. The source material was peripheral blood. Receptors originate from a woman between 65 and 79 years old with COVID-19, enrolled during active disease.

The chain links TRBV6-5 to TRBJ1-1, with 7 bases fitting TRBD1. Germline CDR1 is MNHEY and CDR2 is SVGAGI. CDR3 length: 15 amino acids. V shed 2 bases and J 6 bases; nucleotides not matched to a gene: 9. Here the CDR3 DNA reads TGTGCCAGCAGTTACAGGACAGGTGGGGCTCCTGAAGCTTTCTTT. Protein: CASSYRTGGAPEAFF.

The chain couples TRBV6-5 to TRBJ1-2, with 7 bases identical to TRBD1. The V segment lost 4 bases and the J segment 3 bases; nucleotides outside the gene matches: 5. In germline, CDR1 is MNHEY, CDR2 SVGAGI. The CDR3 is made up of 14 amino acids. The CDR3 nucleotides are TGTGCCAGCAGTTCGGCCGGGACAGACTATGGCTACACCTTC. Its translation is CASSSAGTDYGYTF.

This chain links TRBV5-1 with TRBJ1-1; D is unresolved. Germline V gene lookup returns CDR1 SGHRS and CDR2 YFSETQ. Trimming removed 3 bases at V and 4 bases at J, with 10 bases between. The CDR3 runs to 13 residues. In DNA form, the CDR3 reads TGCGCCAGCAGCTCGAGTTTCGTCACTGAAGCTTTCTTT. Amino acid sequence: CASSSSFVTEAFF.

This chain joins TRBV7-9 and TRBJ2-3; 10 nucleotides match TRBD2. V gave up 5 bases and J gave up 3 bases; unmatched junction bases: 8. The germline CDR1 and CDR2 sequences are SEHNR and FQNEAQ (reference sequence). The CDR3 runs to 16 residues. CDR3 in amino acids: CASSALAGVSTDTQYF. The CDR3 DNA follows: TGTGCCAGCAGCGCTCTAGCGGGAGTCTCGACAGATACGCAGTATTTT.

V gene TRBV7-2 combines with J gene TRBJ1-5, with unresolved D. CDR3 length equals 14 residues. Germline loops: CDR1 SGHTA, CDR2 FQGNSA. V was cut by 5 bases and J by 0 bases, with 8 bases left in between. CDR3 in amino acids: CASSPTSSNQPQHF. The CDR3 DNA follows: TGTGCCAGCAGCCCCACAAGTAGCAATCAGCCCCAGCATTTT. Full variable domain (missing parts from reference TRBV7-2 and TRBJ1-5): GAGVSQSPSNKVTEKGKDVELRCDPISGHTALYWYRQSLGQGLEFLIYFQGNSAPDKSGLPSDRFSAERTGGSVSTLTIQRTQQEDSAVYLCASSPTSSNQPQHFGDGTRLSIL.

DNA of the CDR3: TGTGCCAGTAGGGAGAGATTGGGACAGGGTTCTCGCAATCAGCCCCAGCATTTT. Its translation: CASRERLGQGSRNQPQHF. The chain carries TRBV19 and TRBJ1-5, with 9 bases matching TRBD1. The germline V gene has CDR1 LNHDA and CDR2 SQIVND (reference sequence). The CDR3 runs 18 residues. Trimming at V came to 6 bases and at J to 2 bases, leaving 14 bases not matched to a gene.

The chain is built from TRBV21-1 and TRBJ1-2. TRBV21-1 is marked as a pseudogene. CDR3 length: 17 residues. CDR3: CASSNVGRSMRFYGYTF. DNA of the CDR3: TGTGCCAGCAGCAATGTCGGTCGTTCCATGCGTTTCTATGGCTACACCTTC.

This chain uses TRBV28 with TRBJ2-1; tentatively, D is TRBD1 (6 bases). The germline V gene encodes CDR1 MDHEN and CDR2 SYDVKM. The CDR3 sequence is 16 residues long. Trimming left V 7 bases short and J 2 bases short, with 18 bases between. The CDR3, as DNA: TGTGCCAGCACAACCGCCGGCAGGGGAACCTACAATGAGCAGTTCTTC. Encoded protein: CASTTAGRGTYNEQFF.

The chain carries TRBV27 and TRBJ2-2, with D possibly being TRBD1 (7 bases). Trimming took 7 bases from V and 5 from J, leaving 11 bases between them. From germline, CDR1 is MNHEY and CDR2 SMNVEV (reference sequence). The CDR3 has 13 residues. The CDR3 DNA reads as TGTGCCAGCAAGACAGGGAGGACCGGGGAGCTGTTTTTT. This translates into CASKTGRTGELFF.

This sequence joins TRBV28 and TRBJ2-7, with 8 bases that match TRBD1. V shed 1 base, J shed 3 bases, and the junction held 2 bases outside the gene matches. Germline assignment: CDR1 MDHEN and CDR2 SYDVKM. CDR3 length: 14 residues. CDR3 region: CASSLLGQGYEQYF. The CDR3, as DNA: TGTGCCAGCAGTTTATTAGGACAGGGCTACGAGCAGTACTTC. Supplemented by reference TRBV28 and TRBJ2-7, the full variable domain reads DVKVTQSSRYLVKRTGEKVFLECVQDMDHENMFWYRQDPGLGLRLIYFSYDVKMKEKGDIPEGYSVSREKKERFSLILESASTNQTSMYLCASSLLGQGYEQYFGPGTRLTVT.

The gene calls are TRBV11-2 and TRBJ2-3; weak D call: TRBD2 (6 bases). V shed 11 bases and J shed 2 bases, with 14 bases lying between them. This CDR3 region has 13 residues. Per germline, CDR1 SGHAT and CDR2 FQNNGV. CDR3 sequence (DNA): TGTGCCGGCCGGGCGGGGCTCACAGATACGCAGTATTTT. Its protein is CAGRAGLTDTQYF.

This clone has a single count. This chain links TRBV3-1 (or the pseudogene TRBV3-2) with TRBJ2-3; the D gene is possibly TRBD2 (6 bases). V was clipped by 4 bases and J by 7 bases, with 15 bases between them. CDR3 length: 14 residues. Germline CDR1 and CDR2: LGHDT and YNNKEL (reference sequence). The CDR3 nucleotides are TGTGCCAGCAGCCCTCGTGGTAGCGGCTATACGCAGTATTTT. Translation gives CASSPRGSGYTQYF.

CDR3 sequence reads: CASSTSRETQYF. DNA for the CDR3: TGTGCCAGCAGCACCAGTCGAGAGACCCAGTACTTC. The chain couples TRBV28 to TRBJ2-5; D gene unclear. The CDR3 covers 12 residues. Germline V lookup: CDR1 MDHEN, CDR2 SYDVKM. Trimming cost V 6 bases and J 4 bases, with 9 bases left between them.

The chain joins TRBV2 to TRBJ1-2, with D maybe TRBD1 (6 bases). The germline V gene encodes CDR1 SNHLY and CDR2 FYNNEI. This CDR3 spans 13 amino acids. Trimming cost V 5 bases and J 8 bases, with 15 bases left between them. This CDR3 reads CASSPTTGGGYTF. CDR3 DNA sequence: TGTGCCAGCAGTCCCACGACAGGTGGGGGCTACACCTTC.

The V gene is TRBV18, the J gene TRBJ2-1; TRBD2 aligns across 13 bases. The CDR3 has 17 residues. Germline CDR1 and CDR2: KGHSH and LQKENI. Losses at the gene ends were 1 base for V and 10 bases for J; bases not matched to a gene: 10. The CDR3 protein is CASSPQLAGGGKGEQFF. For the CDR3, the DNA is TGTGCCAGCTCACCACAACTAGCGGGAGGGGGCAAGGGCGAGCAGTTCTTC.

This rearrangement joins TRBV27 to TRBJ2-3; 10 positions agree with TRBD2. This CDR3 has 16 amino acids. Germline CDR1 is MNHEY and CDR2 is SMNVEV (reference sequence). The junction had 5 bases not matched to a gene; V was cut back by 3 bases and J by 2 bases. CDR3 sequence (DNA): TGTGCCAGCAGTTTTGAACTAGCGGGATTCACAGATACGCAGTATTTT. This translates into CASSFELAGFTDTQYF.

CDR3 DNA: TGTGCCAGCAGTTTTTTAGCGGGAGGCCCCAATGAGCAGTTCTTC. This encodes CASSFLAGGPNEQFF. The chain carries TRBV28 and TRBJ2-1, with TRBD2 identical over 10 bases. V lost 3 bases, J lost 6 bases, and 5 bases stayed unmatched. There are 15 residues in the CDR3. Germline V CDR1 and CDR2: MDHEN, SYDVKM. Looking up the rest from reference TRBV28 and TRBJ2-1 gives the full variable domain: DVKVTQSSRYLVKRTGEKVFLECVQDMDHENMFWYRQDPGLGLRLIYFSYDVKMKEKGDIPEGYSVSREKKERFSLILESASTNQTSMYLCASSFLAGGPNEQFFGPGTRLTVL.

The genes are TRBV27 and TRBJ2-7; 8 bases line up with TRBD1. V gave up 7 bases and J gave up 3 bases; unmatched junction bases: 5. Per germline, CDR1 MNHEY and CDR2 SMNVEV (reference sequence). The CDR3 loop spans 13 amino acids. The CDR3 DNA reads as TGTGCCAGCAATGGACAGGGAGGCTACGAGCAGTACTTC. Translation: CASNGQGGYEQYF.

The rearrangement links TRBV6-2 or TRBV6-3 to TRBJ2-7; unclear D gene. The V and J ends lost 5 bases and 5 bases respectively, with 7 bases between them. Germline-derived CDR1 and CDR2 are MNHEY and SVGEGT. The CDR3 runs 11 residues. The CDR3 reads CASSPLHEQYF. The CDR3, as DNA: TGTGCCAGCAGTCCCCTACACGAGCAGTACTTC.

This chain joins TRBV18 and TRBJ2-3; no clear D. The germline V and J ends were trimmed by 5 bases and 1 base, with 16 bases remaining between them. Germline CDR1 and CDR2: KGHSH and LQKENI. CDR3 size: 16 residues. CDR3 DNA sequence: TGTGCCAGCTCATATCCTCTGAACTCGGGCACAGATACGCAGTATTTT. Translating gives CASSYPLNSGTDTQYF.

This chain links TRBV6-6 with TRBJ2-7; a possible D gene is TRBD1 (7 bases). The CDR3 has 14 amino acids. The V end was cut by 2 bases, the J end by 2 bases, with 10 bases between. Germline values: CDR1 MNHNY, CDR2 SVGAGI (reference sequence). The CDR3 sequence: CASSYRGTAYEQYF. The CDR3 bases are TGTGCCAGCAGTTACCGCGGGACAGCCTACGAGCAGTACTTC.

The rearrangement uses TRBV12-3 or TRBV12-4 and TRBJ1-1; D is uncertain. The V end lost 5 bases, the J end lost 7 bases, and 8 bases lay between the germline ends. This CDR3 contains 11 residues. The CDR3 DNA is TGTGCCAGCAGTCCCCACAGTGAAGCTTTCTTT. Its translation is CASSPHSEAFF.

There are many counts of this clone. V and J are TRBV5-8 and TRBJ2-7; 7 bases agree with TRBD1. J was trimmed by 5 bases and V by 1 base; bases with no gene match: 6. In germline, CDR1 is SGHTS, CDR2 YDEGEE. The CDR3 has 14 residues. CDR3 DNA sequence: TGTGCCAGCAGCTTGCTAGGGGGCGGGCACGAGCAGTACTTC. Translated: CASSLLGGGHEQYF.

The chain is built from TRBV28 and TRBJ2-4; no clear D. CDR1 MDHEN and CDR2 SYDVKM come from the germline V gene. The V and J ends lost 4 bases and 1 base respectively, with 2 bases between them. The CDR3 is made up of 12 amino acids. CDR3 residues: CASSSAKNIQYF. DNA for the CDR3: TGTGCCAGCAGTTCTGCCAAAAACATTCAGTACTTC.